These 17 T cell receptor beta chains were sequenced from one sample in a study of blood T cells in healthy people across ages (dated by TCRdb to 2013 to 2016). To prepare the library, 5' RACE was applied. The run used an Illumina HiSeq 2500. A second PCR of about 6 to 12 cycles was run with a J-beta primer mix and a sample-barcoded 5' primer. TCRdb ran its own pipeline on the public reads, namely fastp trimming at Q25 and MiXCR clone calling, and kept in-frame beta chains. Duplicate CDR3 protein sequences are folded into a single record with the most common DNA and genes. This sample comprises over a million distinct CDR3 sequences, around 45% of them detected only once. The top ten constitute over 15% of the sample. The sequencing sample was made of blood. The receptors here all came from an older woman in good health.

This sequence joins TRBV5-1 and TRBJ2-5; TRBD1 matches 9 bases. Germline V gene sequence: CDR1 SGHRS, CDR2 YFSETQ. V lost 6 bases, J lost 11 bases, and 14 bases stayed unmatched. The CDR3 runs to 14 residues. Written as DNA, the CDR3 is TGCGCCAGCACCGACGACAGGGGGATGCGGGAGCAGTACTTC. Translating gives CASTDDRGMREQYF.

This clonotype turned up a few times. In nucleotides, the CDR3 is TGTGCCACCAGCAGAATGGACCGGGACAGACCCTACGAGCAGTACTTC. It encodes CATSRMDRDRPYEQYF. The chain combines TRBV15 with TRBJ2-7; 7 nucleotides line up with TRBD1. Germline V CDR1 and CDR2: LNHNV, YYDKDF (reference sequence). Unmatched junction bases numbered 9, after V lost 2 bases and J lost 2 bases. The CDR3 loop spans 16 amino acids.

DNA of the CDR3: TGTGCCAGCAGTTTGGAGACAGGGAGTGGCGAGCAGTACTTC. It specifies CASSLETGSGEQYF. This chain links TRBV27 with TRBJ2-7; 7 positions agree with TRBD1. The CDR3 is 14 amino acids. The V segment lost 3 bases and the J segment 6 bases; nucleotides outside the gene matches: 8. Looked up from germline, CDR1 is MNHEY and CDR2 is SMNVEV (reference sequence).

The chain employs TRBV2 and TRBJ2-1, with 9 bases lining up with TRBD2. This CDR3 is 14 amino acids long. J was trimmed by 4 bases and V by 7 bases; bases with no gene match: 5. The germline CDR1 and CDR2 sequences are SNHLY and FYNNEI. The CDR3 region has the DNA TGTGCCAGCAAGAAGCGGGAGGAGTACAATGAGCAGTTCTTC. It translates to CASKKREEYNEQFF.

There are a few counts of this clonotype. The chain carries TRBV10-3 and TRBJ2-3; TRBD1 matches at 11 bases. The CDR3 is 15 amino acids. With 10 bases clipped from V and 5 bases from J, the junction kept 11 bases outside the gene matches. The V gene's germline CDR1 is ENHRY and CDR2 SYGVKD. The CDR3: CATSARTGGGDTQYF. The CDR3 DNA is TGTGCCACCTCGGCCAGGACAGGGGGCGGAGATACGCAGTATTTT.

Only a few counts were recorded for this clonotype. This chain links TRBV5-5 with TRBJ1-1; the D gene is possibly TRBD1 (6 bases). There are 15 residues in the CDR3. Germline V gene sequence: CDR1 SGHKS, CDR2 YYEKEE (reference sequence). The germline V and J ends were trimmed by 0 bases and 1 base, with 10 bases remaining between them. The CDR3 is CASSLEGGTNTEAFF. The CDR3 DNA sequence: TGTGCCAGCAGCTTGGAGGGGGGGACGAACACTGAAGCTTTCTTT.

On this clonotype: At one end the junction does not follow the germline gene, possibly because of a read error. This chain joins TRBV28 and TRBJ2-3, with D hard to call. The CDR3 has 16 residues. Germline CDR1 is MDHEN and CDR2 is SYDVKM. CDR3 region: CVSSLDSRLSADTQYF. In DNA form, the CDR3 reads TGTGTCAGCAGTTTAGACTCCCGGCTATCAGCAGATACGCAGTATTTT.

In this sample, this clonotype turned up a few times. J is TRBJ1-2 and V is TRBV4-2, with D unclear. Per germline, CDR1 LGHNA and CDR2 YNFKEQ. The CDR3 is 17 amino acids. The V end lost 0 bases, the J end lost 1 base, and 15 bases lay between the germline ends. The CDR3 sequence: CASSQDRAGLHNYGYTF. CDR3 coding DNA: TGTGCCAGCAGCCAAGATCGGGCAGGACTCCATAACTATGGCTACACCTTC.

The chain links TRBV10-3 to TRBJ2-3; D remains ambiguous. V was clipped by 0 bases and J by 8 bases, with 12 bases between them. Germline V lookup: CDR1 ENHRY, CDR2 SYGVKD. The CDR3 is 14 residues long. CDR3 sequence (DNA): TGTGCCATCAGTGAGTCGGGCTTATTGGCTACGCAGTATTTT. Encoded protein: CAISESGLLATQYF.

This chain uses TRBV5-1 with TRBJ1-2, with 9 bases that match TRBD1. CDR3 length: 13 amino acids. V shed 0 bases, J shed 10 bases, and the junction held 4 bases outside the gene matches. From germline, CDR1 is SGHRS and CDR2 YFSETQ. This chain's CDR3 is CASSLGTGETYTF. The CDR3 DNA sequence: TGCGCCAGCAGCTTGGGGACAGGGGAAACCTACACCTTC. Filled out from reference TRBV5-1 and TRBJ1-2, the complete variable domain reads KAGVTQTPRYLIKTRGQQVTLSCSPISGHRSVSWYQQTPGQGLQFLFEYFSETQRNKGNFPGRFSGRQFSNSRSEMNVSTLELGDSALYLCASSLGTGETYTFGSGTRLTVV.

This clonotype has only a few counts. The V and J genes are TRBV20-1 and TRBJ2-7, with 8 nucleotides matching TRBD1. V trimming: 3 bases; J trimming: 2 bases; junction bases outside the gene matches: 18. This CDR3 has 18 residues. The germline V gene encodes CDR1 DFQATT and CDR2 SNEGSKA (reference sequence). In DNA, the CDR3 is TGCAGTGCTAGTGTGATGAGACTGGACAGGGCGGCGGCCTACGAGCAGTACTTC. This codes for CSASVMRLDRAAAYEQYF.

The table lists this clonotype with a few counts. The rearrangement uses TRBV28 and TRBJ2-3; the match to TRBD2 covers 15 bases. The germline gives CDR1 MDHEN, CDR2 SYDVKM. The ends lost 5 bases at V and 7 bases at J; junction bases unmatched: 10. This CDR3 is 17 amino acids long. As DNA, the CDR3 is TGTGCCAGCAGTCACTTCAAAGGGACTAGCGGGAGGCATACGCAGTATTTT. Translating it yields CASSHFKGTSGRHTQYF.

The J gene is TRBJ2-1, the V gene TRBV27; either TRBD1 or TRBD2 may supply D (7 bases each). The DNA end is a closer match to TRBJ2-7, so the J assignment may be wrong. The CDR3 is 14 residues long. Germline-derived CDR1 and CDR2 are MNHEY and SMNVEV (reference sequence). CDR3 coding DNA: TGTGCCAGCACCCAGGGGGGGCCCTACAATGAGCAGTACTTC. Translation gives CASTQGGPYNEQYF.

This chain connects TRBV20-1 to TRBJ2-7; D remains unclear. Per the germline V gene, CDR1 is DFQATT and CDR2 is SNEGSKA (reference sequence). This CDR3 contains 14 residues. Trimming cost V 0 bases and J 3 bases, with 12 bases left between them. CDR3 sequence: CSAREGGIRYEQYF. CDR3 sequence (DNA): TGCAGTGCTAGAGAAGGCGGAATTCGCTACGAGCAGTACTTC.

This clonotype was seen only once. The chain has TRBV2 and TRBJ1-2; D gene ambiguous. The CDR3 is 13 residues long. The V and J ends lost 4 bases and 6 bases respectively, with 12 bases between them. Germline loops: CDR1 SNHLY, CDR2 FYNNEI. CDR3 amino acids: CASSAAVAHGYTF. The DNA of the CDR3 is TGTGCCAGCAGTGCGGCCGTAGCTCATGGCTACACCTTC.

This chain uses TRBV20-1 with TRBJ2-1; TRBD2 agrees at 14 bases. V trimming: 6 bases; J trimming: 7 bases; junction bases outside the gene matches: 11. Germline CDR1 and CDR2: DFQATT and SNEGSKA (reference sequence). The length of the CDR3 is 16 residues. In nucleotides, the CDR3 is TGCAGTGCACCGACTAGCGGGAGGGCCTTTGGAAATGAGCAGTTCTTC. This sequence encodes CSAPTSGRAFGNEQFF.

Here the CDR3 reads CSARDGDRDFNEQFF. In DNA, the CDR3 is TGCAGTGCTAGAGATGGGGACAGGGATTTCAATGAGCAGTTCTTC. The V call is TRBV20-1, the J call TRBJ2-1; 9 positions match TRBD1. This CDR3 region has 15 residues. In germline, CDR1 is DFQATT, CDR2 SNEGSKA (reference sequence). J lost 6 bases, V lost 0 bases, and 6 bases had no gene match.